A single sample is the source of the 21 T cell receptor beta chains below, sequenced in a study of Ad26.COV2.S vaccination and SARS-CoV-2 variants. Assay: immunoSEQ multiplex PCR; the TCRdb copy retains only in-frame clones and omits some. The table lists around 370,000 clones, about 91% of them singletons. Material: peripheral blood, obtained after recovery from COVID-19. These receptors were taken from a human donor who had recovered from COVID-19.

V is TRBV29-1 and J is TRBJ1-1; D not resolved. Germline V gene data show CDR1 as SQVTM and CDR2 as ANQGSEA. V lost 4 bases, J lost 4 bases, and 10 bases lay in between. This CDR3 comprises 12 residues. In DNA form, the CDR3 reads TGCAGCGTTGCCCGCTCGGGCACTGAAGCTTTCTTT. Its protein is CSVARSGTEAFF.

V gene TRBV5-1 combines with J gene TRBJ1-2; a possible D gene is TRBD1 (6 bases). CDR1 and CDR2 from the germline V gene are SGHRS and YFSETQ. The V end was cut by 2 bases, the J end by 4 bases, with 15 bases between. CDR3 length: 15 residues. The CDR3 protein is CASSFGETGGYGYTF. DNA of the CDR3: TGCGCCAGCAGCTTTGGCGAGACAGGAGGCTATGGCTACACCTTC.

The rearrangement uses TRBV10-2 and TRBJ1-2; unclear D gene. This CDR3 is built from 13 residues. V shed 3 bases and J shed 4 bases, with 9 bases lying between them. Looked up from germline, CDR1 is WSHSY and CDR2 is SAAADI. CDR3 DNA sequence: TGCGCCAGCAGTGATCCAGACCTCTATGGCTACACCTTC. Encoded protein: CASSDPDLYGYTF.

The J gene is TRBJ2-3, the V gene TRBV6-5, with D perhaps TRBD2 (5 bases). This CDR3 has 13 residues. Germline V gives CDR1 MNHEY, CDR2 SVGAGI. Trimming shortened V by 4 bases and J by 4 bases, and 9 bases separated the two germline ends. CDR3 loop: CASSWESSDTQYF. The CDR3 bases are TGTGCCAGCAGTTGGGAGAGCTCAGATACGCAGTATTTT.

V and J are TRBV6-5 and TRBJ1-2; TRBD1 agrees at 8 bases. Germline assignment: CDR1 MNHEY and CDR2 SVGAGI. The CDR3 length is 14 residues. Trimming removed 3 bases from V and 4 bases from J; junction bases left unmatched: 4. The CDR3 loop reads CASSYSQGGYGYTF. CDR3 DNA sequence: TGTGCCAGCAGTTATTCACAGGGGGGCTATGGCTACACCTTC.

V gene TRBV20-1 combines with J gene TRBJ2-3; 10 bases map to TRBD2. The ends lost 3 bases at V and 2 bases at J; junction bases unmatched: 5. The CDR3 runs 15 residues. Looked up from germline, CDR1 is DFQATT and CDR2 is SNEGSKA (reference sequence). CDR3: CSASPSGGSTDTQYF. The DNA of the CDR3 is TGCAGTGCTAGTCCTAGCGGGGGTTCCACAGATACGCAGTATTTT.

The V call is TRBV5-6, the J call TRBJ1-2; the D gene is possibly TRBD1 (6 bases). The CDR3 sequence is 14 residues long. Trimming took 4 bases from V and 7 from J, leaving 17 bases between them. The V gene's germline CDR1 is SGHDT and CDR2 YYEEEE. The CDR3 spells CASSPRGRGGGYTF. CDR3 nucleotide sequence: TGTGCCAGCAGCCCCCGGGGGCGCGGTGGTGGCTACACCTTC.

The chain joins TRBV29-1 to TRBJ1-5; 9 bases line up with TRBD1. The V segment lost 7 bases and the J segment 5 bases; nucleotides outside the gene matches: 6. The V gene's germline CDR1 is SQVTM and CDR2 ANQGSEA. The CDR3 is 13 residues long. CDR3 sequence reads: CSAGTGTDQPQHF. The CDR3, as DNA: TGCAGCGCCGGGACAGGGACCGATCAGCCCCAGCATTTT.

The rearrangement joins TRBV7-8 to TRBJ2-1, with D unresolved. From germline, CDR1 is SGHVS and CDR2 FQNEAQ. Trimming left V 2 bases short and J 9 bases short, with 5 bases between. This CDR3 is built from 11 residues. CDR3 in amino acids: CASSLKAEQFF. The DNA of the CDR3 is TGTGCCAGCAGCTTAAAGGCTGAGCAGTTCTTC.

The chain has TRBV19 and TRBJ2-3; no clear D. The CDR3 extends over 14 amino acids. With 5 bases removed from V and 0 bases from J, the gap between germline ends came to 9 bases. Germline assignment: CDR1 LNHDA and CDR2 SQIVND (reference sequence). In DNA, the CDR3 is TGTGCCAGTAGTGAGACTGTTAGCACAGATACGCAGTATTTT. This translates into CASSETVSTDTQYF.

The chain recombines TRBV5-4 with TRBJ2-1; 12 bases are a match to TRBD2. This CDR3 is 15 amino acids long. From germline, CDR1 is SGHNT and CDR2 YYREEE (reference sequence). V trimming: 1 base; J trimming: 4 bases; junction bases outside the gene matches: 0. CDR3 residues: CASSLTSGGYNEQFF. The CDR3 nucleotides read TGTGCCAGCAGCTTGACTAGCGGGGGGTACAATGAGCAGTTCTTC.

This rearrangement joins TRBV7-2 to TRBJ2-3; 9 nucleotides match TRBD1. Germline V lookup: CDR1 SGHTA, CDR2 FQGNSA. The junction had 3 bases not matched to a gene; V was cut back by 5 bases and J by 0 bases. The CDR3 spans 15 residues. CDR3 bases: TGTGCCAGCAGCATAGGGACAGGGAGCACAGATACGCAGTATTTT. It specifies CASSIGTGSTDTQYF.

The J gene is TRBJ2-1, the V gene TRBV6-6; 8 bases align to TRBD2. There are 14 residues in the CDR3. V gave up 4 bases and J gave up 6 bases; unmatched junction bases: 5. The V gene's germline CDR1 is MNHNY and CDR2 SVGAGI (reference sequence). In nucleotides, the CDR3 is TGTGCCAGCAGTTCCGGGACTAGGCCCAATGAGCAGTTCTTC. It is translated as CASSSGTRPNEQFF.

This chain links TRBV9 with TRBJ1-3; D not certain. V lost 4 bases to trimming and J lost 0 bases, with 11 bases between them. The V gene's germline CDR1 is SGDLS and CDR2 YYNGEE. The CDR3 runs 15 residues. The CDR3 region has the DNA TGTGCCAGCAGCTTATCAGAGAGCTCTGGAAACACCATATATTTT. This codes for CASSLSESSGNTIYF.

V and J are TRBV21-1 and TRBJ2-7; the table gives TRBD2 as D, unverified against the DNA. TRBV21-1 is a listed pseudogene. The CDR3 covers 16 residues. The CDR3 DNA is TGTGCCAGCAACCGAGGGTGTAGCGGGGTATCCTACGAGCAGTACTTC. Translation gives CASNRGCSGVSYEQYF.

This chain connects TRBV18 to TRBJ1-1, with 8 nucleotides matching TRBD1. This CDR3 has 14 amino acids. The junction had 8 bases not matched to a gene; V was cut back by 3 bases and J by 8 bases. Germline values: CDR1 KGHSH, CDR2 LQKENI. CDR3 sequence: CASSPGDRGKEAFF. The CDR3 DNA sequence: TGTGCCAGCTCACCTGGCGACAGGGGCAAAGAAGCTTTCTTT.

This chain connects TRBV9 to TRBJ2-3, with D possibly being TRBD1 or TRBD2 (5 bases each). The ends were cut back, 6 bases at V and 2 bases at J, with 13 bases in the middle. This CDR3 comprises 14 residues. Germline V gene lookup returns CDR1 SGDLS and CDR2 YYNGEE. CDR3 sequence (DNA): TGTGCCAGCAAGGGACCGGGCACCACAGATACGCAGTATTTT. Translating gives CASKGPGTTDTQYF.

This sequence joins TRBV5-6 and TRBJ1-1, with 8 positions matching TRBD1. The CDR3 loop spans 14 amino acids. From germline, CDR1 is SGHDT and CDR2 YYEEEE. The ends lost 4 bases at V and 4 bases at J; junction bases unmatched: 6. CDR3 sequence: CASSRGGQGTEAFF. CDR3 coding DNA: TGTGCCAGCAGCAGAGGAGGACAGGGCACTGAAGCTTTCTTT.

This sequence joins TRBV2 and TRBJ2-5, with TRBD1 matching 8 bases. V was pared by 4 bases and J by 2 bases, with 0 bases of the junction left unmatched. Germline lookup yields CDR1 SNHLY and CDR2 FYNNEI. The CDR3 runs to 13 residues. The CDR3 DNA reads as TGTGCCAGCAGTGGGGACAGGCAAGAGACCCAGTACTTC. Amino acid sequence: CASSGDRQETQYF.

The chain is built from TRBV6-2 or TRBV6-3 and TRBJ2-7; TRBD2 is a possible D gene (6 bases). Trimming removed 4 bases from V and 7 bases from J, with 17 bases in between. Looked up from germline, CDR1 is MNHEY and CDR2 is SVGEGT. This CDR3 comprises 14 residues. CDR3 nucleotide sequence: TGTGCCAGCAGTTTTTCCCCGTCCGCGGGAGAGCAGTACTTC. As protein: CASSFSPSAGEQYF.

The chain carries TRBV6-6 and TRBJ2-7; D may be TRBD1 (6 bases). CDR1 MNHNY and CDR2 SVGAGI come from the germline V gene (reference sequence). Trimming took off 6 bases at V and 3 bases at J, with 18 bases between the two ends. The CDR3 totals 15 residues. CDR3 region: CASRPPRDTDYEQYF. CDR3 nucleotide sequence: TGTGCCAGCAGGCCACCCCGGGACACAGACTACGAGCAGTACTTC.